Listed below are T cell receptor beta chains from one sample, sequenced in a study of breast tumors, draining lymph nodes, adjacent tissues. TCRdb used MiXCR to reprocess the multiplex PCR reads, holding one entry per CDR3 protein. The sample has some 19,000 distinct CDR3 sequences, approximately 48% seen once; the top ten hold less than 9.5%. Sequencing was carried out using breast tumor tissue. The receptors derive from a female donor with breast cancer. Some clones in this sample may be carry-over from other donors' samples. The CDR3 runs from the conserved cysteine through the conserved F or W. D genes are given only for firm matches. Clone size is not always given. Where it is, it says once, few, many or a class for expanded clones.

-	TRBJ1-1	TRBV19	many	TGTGCCAGTAGTATAAGGGCGGGCACTGAAGCTTTCTTT	CASSIRAGTEAFF
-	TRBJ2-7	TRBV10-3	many	TGTGCCATCAGTATAGGACAGCGAATCTACGAGCAGTACTTC	CAISIGQRIYEQYF
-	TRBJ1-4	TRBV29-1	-	TGCAGCGTTGTATGGGGGGGCGCAACTAATGAAAAACTGTTTTTT	CSVVWGGATNEKLFF
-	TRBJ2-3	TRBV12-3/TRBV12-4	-	TGTGCCAGCACCTCCCATAGCACAGATACGCAGTATTTT	CASTSHSTDTQYF
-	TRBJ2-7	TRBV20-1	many	TGCAGTGCTAGTTTCGGGACAAAGGGGTACGAGCAGTACTTC	CSASFGTKGYEQYF
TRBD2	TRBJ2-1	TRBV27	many	TGTGCCAGCAGTTTCCGACCCCCGGGACTAGCGGGCAATGAGCAGTTCTTC	CASSFRPPGLAGNEQFF
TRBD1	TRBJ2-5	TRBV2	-	TGTGCCAGCAGTGAAGTCGGACAGGGGGGCCAAGAGACCCAGTACTTC	CASSEVGQGGQETQYF
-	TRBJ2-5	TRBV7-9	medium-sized	TGTGCCAGCAAAGGGTTTGCGGCACAAGAGACCCAGTACTTC	CASKGFAAQETQYF
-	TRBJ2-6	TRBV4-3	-	TGCGCCTGCAGCCAGGTCGCAATCTCTGGGGCCAACGTCCTGACTTTC	CACSQVAISGANVLTF
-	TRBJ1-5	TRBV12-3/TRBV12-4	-	TGTGCCAGCAGTTTAGTCGGGGACCCGTGTCAGCCCCAGCATTTT	CASSLVGDPCQPQHF
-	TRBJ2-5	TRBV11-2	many	TGTGCCAGCAGCTTAGGGGTGGAGACCCAGTACTTC	CASSLGVETQYF
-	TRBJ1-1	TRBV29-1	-	TGCAGCGCCGGACAGACTATGAACACTGAAGCTTTCTTT	CSAGQTMNTEAFF
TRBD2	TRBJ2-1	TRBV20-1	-	TGCAGTGCTAGAGATTTAAGCGGGAGGGCCCGGGAGCAGTTCTTC	CSARDLSGRAREQFF
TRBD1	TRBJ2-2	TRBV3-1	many	TGTGCCAGCAGCCAATACAGGGGGTTGAACACCGGGGAGCTGTTTTTT	CASSQYRGLNTGELFF
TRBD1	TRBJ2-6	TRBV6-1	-	TGTGCCAGCAGATCACAGGGGCTGTGCTCTGGGGCCAACGTCCTGACTTTC	CASRSQGLCSGANVLTF
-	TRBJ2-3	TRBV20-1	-	TGCAGTGCTAGAGTTTCGGGAGCAGATACGCAGTATTTT	CSARVSGADTQYF
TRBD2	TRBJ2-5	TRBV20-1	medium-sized	TGCAGTGCTACGGCGGGAGGGGGACAAGAGACCCAGTACTTC	CSATAGGGQETQYF
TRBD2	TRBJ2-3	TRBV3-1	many	TGTGCCAGCAGCCAAGGCGGGAGCGGGGCAGATACGCAGTATTTT	CASSQGGSGADTQYF
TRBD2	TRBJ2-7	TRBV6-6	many	TGTGCCAGCAGTCACGGGGGGGGATACGAGCAGTACTTC	CASSHGGGYEQYF
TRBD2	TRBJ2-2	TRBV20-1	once	TGCAGTGCCCTATCCGGGACTAGCGGGAGTAGGGTCCGACGGGGGGAGCTGTTTTTT	CSALSGTSGSRVRRGELFF
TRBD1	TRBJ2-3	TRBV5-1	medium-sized	TGCGCCAGCAGCGGGTGGGACCAGGGGGGCACAGATACGCAGTATTTT	CASSGWDQGGTDTQYF
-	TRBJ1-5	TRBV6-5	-	TGTGCCAGCAGCCCACAGGTTGATCAGCCCCAGCATTTT	CASSPQVDQPQHF
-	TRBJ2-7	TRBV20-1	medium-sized	TGCAGTGCTAGAGATAGAGGACTCCGATCCTACGAGCAGTACTTC	CSARDRGLRSYEQYF
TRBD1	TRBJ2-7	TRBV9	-	TGTGCCAGCAGCGCCCTCCGACAGGGTGATGGCGAGCAGTACTTC	CASSALRQGDGEQYF
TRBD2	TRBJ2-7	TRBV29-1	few	TGCAGCGTTGAAGGGAACGCCGGGACTAGCGGGAGTTACGAGCAGTACTTC	CSVEGNAGTSGSYEQYF
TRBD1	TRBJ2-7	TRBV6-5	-	TGTGCCAGCGGGACAGCCTCGGGACAGGGGGCGCGCGAGCAGTACTTC	CASGTASGQGAREQYF
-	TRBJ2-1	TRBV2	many	TGTGCCAGCAGTGAAGCCGCGGTGGGGCAGTTCTTC	CASSEAAVGQFF
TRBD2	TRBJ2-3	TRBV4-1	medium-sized	TGCGCCAGCAGCCAAGGTCGGCGGGAGATAGATACGCAGTATTTT	CASSQGRREIDTQYF
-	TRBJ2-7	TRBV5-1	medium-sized	TGCGCCAGCAGCGGACAAACCTACGAGCAGTACTTC	CASSGQTYEQYF
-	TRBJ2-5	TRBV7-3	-	TGTGCCGGCAGCTCGGGCATGGGCGGAATAAAAGAGACCCAGTACTTC	CAGSSGMGGIKETQYF
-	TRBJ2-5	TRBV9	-	TGTGCCAGCAGCGCAGATCCCCTCGCGGGGCGCGTCGAGACCCAGTACTTC	CASSADPLAGRVETQYF
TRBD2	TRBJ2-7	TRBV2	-	TGTGCCAGGAGGGCTGCTAGCGGGGAGGAGCAGTACTTC	CARRAASGEEQYF
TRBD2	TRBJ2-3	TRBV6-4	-	TGTGCCAGCAGTGACTCGGCGCGGGAGGGGTACAATGAGCAGTGTTTT	CASSDSAREGYNEQCF
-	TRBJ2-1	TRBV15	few	TGTGCCACCAGCAGAGGGGTCCAGAGGGATGAGCAGTTCTTC	CATSRGVQRDEQFF
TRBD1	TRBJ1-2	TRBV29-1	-	TGCAGCGTTGAAGGACCGGGACAGGGTGTCGAGGGCTACACCTTC	CSVEGPGQGVEGYTF
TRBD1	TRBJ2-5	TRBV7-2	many	TGTGCCAGCAGCTTAGTGGGACAGGGAAAGAGAACCCAGTACTTC	CASSLVGQGKRTQYF
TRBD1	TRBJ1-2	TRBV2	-	TGTGCCAGCAGTGAGAGGTTCGGTTGGCAGGGGGGGAATGGCTACACCTTC	CASSERFGWQGGNGYTF
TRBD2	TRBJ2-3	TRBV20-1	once	TGCAGTGCTTTGATTCTAGCGGGAGGGCCTAGGGCCTACAATGAGCAGTATTTT	CSALILAGGPRAYNEQYF
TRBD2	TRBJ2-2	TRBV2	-	TGTGCCAGCAGTGGGCTAGCGGCATTAGGCGGGGAGCTGTTTTTT	CASSGLAALGGELFF
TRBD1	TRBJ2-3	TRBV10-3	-	TGTGCCATCAGACCGGGACAGGGTGGGTCGCAAGATACGCAGTATTTT	CAIRPGQGGSQDTQYF
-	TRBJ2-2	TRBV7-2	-	TGTGCCAGCAGCGCCAGCAGGGGGGGCACACAGGTGGCTCGGGGGACTACTGGGGAGCTGTTTTTT	CASSASRGGTQVARGTTGELFF
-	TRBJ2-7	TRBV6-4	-	TGTGCCAGCACCCGGCCCGAGTTTTTC	CASTRPEFF
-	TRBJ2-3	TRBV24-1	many	TGTGCCACCAGTGATTTTCGCGGGGGCACAGATACGCAGTATTTT	CATSDFRGGTDTQYF
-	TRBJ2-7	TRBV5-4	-	TGTGCCAGCAGCTTCGACTCCCACGAGCAGTACTTC	CASSFDSHEQYF
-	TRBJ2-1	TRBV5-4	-	TGTGCCAGCAGCCTGGAAGGGCACGAGCAGTTCTTC	CASSLEGHEQFF
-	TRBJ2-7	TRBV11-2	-	TGTGCCAGCAATAGAGCTCGCGACGAGCAGTACTTC	CASNRARDEQYF
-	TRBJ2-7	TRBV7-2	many	TGTGCCAGCAGCTTAGACCATAGTAAGGACGAGCAGTACTTC	CASSLDHSKDEQYF
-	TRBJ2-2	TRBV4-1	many	TGCGCCAGCAGCCAAGATTTCGACAGAACGAACACCGGGGAGCTGTTTTTT	CASSQDFDRTNTGELFF
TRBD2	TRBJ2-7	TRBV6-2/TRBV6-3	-	TGTGCCAGCAGCGCGACTAGCGGGAGCAGGTACGAGCAGTACTTC	CASSATSGSRYEQYF
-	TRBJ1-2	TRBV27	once	TGTGCTAGCAGGCCACTTGGACAGACGAGCTATGGCTACACCTTC	CASRPLGQTSYGYTF
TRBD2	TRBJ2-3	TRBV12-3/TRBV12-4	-	TGTGCCAGCAGGAGCGGGACTAGCGGGAGGGCAGATACGCAGTATTTT	CASRSGTSGRADTQYF